These T cell receptor beta chains were read from a single sample in a study of blood T cells in healthy people across ages. MiXCR, applied by TCRdb to the 5' RACE reads, yields one record per CDR3 protein. The table lists 600,000 to 850,000 distinct CDR3 sequences, 20% to 30% of them singletons, with 9.4% in the top ten. The same data also contributed to another study, on T cells of mothers and their children.

The specimen was blood. The receptors come from a boy younger than 18 in good health. Each CDR3 is given with its conserved first and last residue. D genes are given only for firm matches. The size field is filled for only some rows; it gives once, few, many or a size class.

D: NA; V: TRBV7-3; size: NA; J: TRBJ2-3; DNA: TGTGCCAGCAGCCCCCGGTCGCCCGGCACAGATACGCAGTATTTT; CDR3: CASSPRSPGTDTQYF
D: TRBD1; V: TRBV20-1; size: few; J: TRBJ1-1; DNA: TGCAGTGCTACCAATCCGGACAGGGAGAACACTGAAGCTTTCTTT; CDR3: CSATNPDRENTEAFF
D: NA; V: TRBV19; size: NA; J: TRBJ2-7; DNA: TGTGCCAGTAGTATAGAGGACAGCAGGTCCTACGAGCAGCACTTC; CDR3: CASSIEDSRSYEQHF
D: NA; V: TRBV12-3/TRBV12-4; size: few; J: TRBJ1-4; DNA: TGTGCCAGCAGTTTGCAGGGAATACGTGAAAAACTGTTTTTT; CDR3: CASSLQGIREKLFF
D: NA; V: TRBV20-1; size: NA; J: TRBJ2-2; DNA: TGCAGTGCTATCGTCGGGATAGGGTCGAACACCGGGGAGCTGTTTTTT; CDR3: CSAIVGIGSNTGELFF
D: NA; V: TRBV12-3/TRBV12-4; size: few; J: TRBJ2-7; DNA: TGTGCCAGCAGTTTAGGGGAGCGCTACGAGCAGTACTTC; CDR3: CASSLGERYEQYF
D: TRBD1; V: TRBV29-1; size: NA; J: TRBJ2-3; DNA: TGCAGCACATACCTTCCCGGGACAGGCTACACAGATACGCAGTATTTT; CDR3: CSTYLPGTGYTDTQYF
D: TRBD1; V: TRBV20-1; size: NA; J: TRBJ1-1; DNA: TGCAGTGCTAGAGATTACGTGAAGCCGGGACAGAAGTACGCTGAAGCTTTCTTT; CDR3: CSARDYVKPGQKYAEAFF
D: TRBD2; V: TRBV27; size: NA; J: TRBJ2-2; DNA: TGTGCCAGCAGTTTCCGAGGGAGGGTAGCCGGGGAGCTGTTTTTT; CDR3: CASSFRGRVAGELFF
D: TRBD2; V: TRBV29-1; size: few; J: TRBJ2-5; DNA: TGCAGCGTTGAAGATGTAGGAAGACTAGCGGGTTGGAGAGAGACCCAGTACTTC; CDR3: CSVEDVGRLAGWRETQYF
D: TRBD2; V: TRBV29-1; size: many; J: TRBJ2-5; DNA: TGCAGCGTTGAACCCGGGGGGTGGGAGACCCAGTACTTC; CDR3: CSVEPGGWETQYF
D: NA; V: TRBV5-1; size: NA; J: TRBJ2-3; DNA: TGCGCCAGCAAGTCCATGAATACGCAGTATTTT; CDR3: CASKSMNTQYF
D: TRBD1; V: TRBV20-1; size: NA; J: TRBJ2-7; DNA: TGCAGTGCCACGAGACAGGGAGTGGGCTACGAGCAGTACTTC; CDR3: CSATRQGVGYEQYF
D: NA; V: TRBV29-1; size: once; J: TRBJ2-1; DNA: TGCAGCGTTGTGGGGGAATACAATGAGCAGTTCTTC; CDR3: CSVVGEYNEQFF
D: TRBD2; V: TRBV7-2; size: few; J: TRBJ2-1; DNA: TGTGCCAGCAGCTCCACTAGCGGGAGGTGGTTCTTC; CDR3: CASSSTSGRWFF
D: TRBD2; V: TRBV29-1; size: few; J: TRBJ2-7; DNA: TGCAGCGTGGGACTAGCGGGTACCTACGAGCAGTACTTC; CDR3: CSVGLAGTYEQYF
D: TRBD1; V: TRBV11-1; size: few; J: TRBJ2-6; DNA: TGTGCCAGCAGCTGGTCCTTATTACGGGACAGGGAATCTGGGGCCAACGTCCTGACTTTC; CDR3: CASSWSLLRDRESGANVLTF
D: NA; V: TRBV6-5; size: NA; J: TRBJ1-1; DNA: TGTGCCAGCAGCCCGACGGGGGTGGTTGCTTTCTTT; CDR3: CASSPTGVVAFF
D: TRBD1; V: TRBV4-2; size: few; J: TRBJ1-2; DNA: TGTGCCAGCAGCCAAGAGGACAGGGCCCCTAGCTATGGCTACACCTTC; CDR3: CASSQEDRAPSYGYTF
D: NA; V: TRBV7-9; size: many; J: TRBJ2-6; DNA: TGTGCCAGCAGCCCAACTTCATCGGACCTCTCTGGGGCCAACGTCCTGACTTTC; CDR3: CASSPTSSDLSGANVLTF